The text below deals with one T cell receptor beta chain. Antigen unknown. One end of the junction does not line up with germline, which may come from a read error. Samples came from axillary lymph nodes draining the breast cancer. This sample is drawn from a study of breast tumors, draining lymph nodes, adjacent tissues. Study findings and constraints: Compared with basal-like, luminal-like tumors shared significantly more repertoire with nontumor tissue. Tumors had less TCR diversity than lymph nodes, more than nontumor tissue. Findings are consistent with lymph node origin and intratumoral expansion of most tumor T cells. The lymph node origin of tumor T cells was framed as consistent with a hypothesis, not demonstrated.

A single record per CDR3 protein comes from TCRdb applying MiXCR to the multiplex PCR reads. The sample records around 150,000 distinct CDR3 sequences, about a fifth being singletons. The CDR3 contains 15 residues. The J gene is TRBJ2-2, the V gene TRBV12-3 or TRBV12-4; the D gene is possibly TRBD1 (7 bases). The sequencing sample was made of axillary lymph node tissue. The sequence was obtained from a female donor with breast cancer. Some clones in this sample may be carry-over from other donors' samples. CDR3 coding DNA: TGTGCCAGCAGTTCCCGACAGGGAGTACCCGGGGGGCTGTTTTTT. It is translated as CASSSRQGVPGGLFF.